The entry below gives a single T cell receptor beta chain sequence along with its context. Assay used: immunoSEQ multiplex PCR; TCRdb lists only in-frame clones, some missing. The repertoire holds 1.5 million to 1.9 million clones, with nearly 99% as singletons. From germline, CDR1 is MDHEN and CDR2 SYDVKM. Trimming cost V 6 bases and J 7 bases, with 19 bases left between them. The CDR3 is made up of 14 amino acids. The sample originates from a study of shared clonotypes between healthy human individuals. The J gene is TRBJ2-7, the V gene TRBV28, with D perhaps TRBD2 (5 bases). This sequence originates from a man aged 30 to 45 in good health. The specimen sequenced was naive CD4+ T cells sorted from blood. Noted subset: CD45RA+ positively selected. The chain's CDR3 is CASSGGSVTGEQYF. CDR3 sequence (DNA): TGTGCCAGCAGCGGTGGGAGTGTGACGGGGGAGCAGTACTTC.